These 32 T cell receptor beta chains originate from one sample sequenced in a study of Ad26.COV2.S vaccination and SARS-CoV-2 variants. The treatment was: about 20 received Ad26.COV2.S at low or high dose, single or two shots; 5 received placebo; per-sample allocation not given. Day 63 after the first vaccine or placebo injection was the time point for sampling. Sequencing was performed with immunoSEQ multiplex PCR; in TCRdb, only in-frame clones are kept and a portion is missing. Counted here are about 480,000 clones, about 83% occurring once; the ten biggest clones make up roughly 13%. Sample: peripheral blood, taken in a trial of Ad26.COV2.S vaccine versus placebo. Source of these receptors: a person between 18 and 65 years old who received the Ad26.COV2.S COVID-19 vaccine or a placebo.

The rearrangement uses TRBV28 and TRBJ2-7, with TRBD1 matching over 8 bases. Trimming removed 6 bases from V and 3 bases from J; junction bases left unmatched: 1. Germline values: CDR1 MDHEN, CDR2 SYDVKM. The CDR3 length is 12 residues. CDR3 region: CASRTGDYEQYF. In DNA, the CDR3 is TGTGCCAGCAGGACAGGGGACTACGAGCAGTACTTC.

This clone was counted a single time. The chain couples TRBV4-3 to TRBJ2-2, with a tentative D call TRBD2 (5 bases). The CDR3 is 14 amino acids. Trimming took 4 bases from V and 5 from J, leaving 11 bases between them. Germline assignment: CDR1 LGHNA and CDR2 YSLEER. CDR3 in DNA: TGCGCCAGCAGCCGAAGAGGGTGGACCGGGGAGCTGTTTTTT. Its translation is CASSRRGWTGELFF.

This rearrangement joins TRBV6-5 to TRBJ1-2; D gene uncertain. Germline V gene data show CDR1 as MNHEY and CDR2 as SVGAGI. This CDR3 contains 12 residues. Trimming removed 4 bases at V and 4 bases at J, with 7 bases between. The CDR3 DNA is TGTGCCAGCAGTTCGGACGGCTATGGCTACACCTTC. It is translated as CASSSDGYGYTF.

The chain joins TRBV28 to TRBJ2-7, with 10 bases aligning to TRBD2. CDR1 is MDHEN, CDR2 SYDVKM, per germline. The CDR3 runs 13 residues. Losses at the gene ends were 7 bases for V and 2 bases for J; bases not matched to a gene: 2. CDR3 loop: CASNLAGAYEQYF. Written as DNA, the CDR3 is TGTGCCAGCAATCTAGCGGGAGCCTACGAGCAGTACTTC. Using reference TRBV28 and TRBJ2-7 for the parts outside the CDR3, the full variable domain is DVKVTQSSRYLVKRTGEKVFLECVQDMDHENMFWYRQDPGLGLRLIYFSYDVKMKEKGDIPEGYSVSREKKERFSLILESASTNQTSMYLCASNLAGAYEQYFGPGTRLTVT.

The chain recombines TRBV6-6 with TRBJ2-7; no clear D gene. V was pared by 5 bases and J by 6 bases, with 8 bases between. CDR1 is MNHNY and CDR2 is SVGAGI in the germline V gene (reference sequence). CDR3 size: 11 residues. CDR3 DNA: TGTGCCAGCAGTCCCAAAACCGAGCAGTACTTC. It yields the protein CASSPKTEQYF.

The V call is TRBV30, the J call TRBJ2-5; D tentatively reads TRBD1 or TRBD2 (5 bases each). This CDR3 has 13 amino acids. CDR1 is GTSNPN, CDR2 SVGIG, per germline (reference sequence). The V and J ends lost 1 base and 7 bases respectively, with 13 bases between them. The chain's CDR3 is CAWSGDGGLTQYF. The CDR3 DNA reads as TGTGCCTGGAGTGGGGACGGCGGGTTGACCCAGTACTTC.

This clone was seen a single time. The gene calls are TRBV24-1 and TRBJ2-3; 13 bases agree with TRBD2. The junction had 8 bases not matched to a gene; V was cut back by 4 bases and J by 5 bases. The CDR3 runs 17 residues. Germline-derived CDR1 and CDR2 are KGHDR and SFDVKD. The CDR3 protein is CATSDRTSGSGVDTQYF. CDR3 sequence (DNA): TGTGCCACCAGTGACAGGACTAGCGGGAGTGGTGTAGATACGCAGTATTTT.

The rearrangement uses TRBV7-6 and TRBJ2-2, with TRBD1 as a possible D gene (6 bases). The V gene's germline CDR1 is SGHVS and CDR2 FNYEAQ. Trimming took off 10 bases at V and 0 bases at J, with 21 bases between the two ends. The CDR3 has 17 residues. CDR3 loop: CATKEGTGKSNTGELFF. The CDR3 bases are TGTGCCACCAAAGAAGGTACAGGGAAGTCGAACACCGGGGAGCTGTTTTTT.

The rearrangement uses TRBV2 and TRBJ2-1, with a possible D match to TRBD2 (5 bases). Trimming took off 6 bases at V and 9 bases at J, with 18 bases between the two ends. Germline CDR1 is SNHLY and CDR2 is FYNNEI. This CDR3 comprises 14 residues. The CDR3 here is CASSLPTTDPEQFF. CDR3 DNA: TGTGCCAGCAGCCTCCCGACTACAGATCCTGAGCAGTTCTTC.

This chain uses TRBV6-5 with TRBJ2-5; weak D call: TRBD1 (5 bases). The CDR3 length is 13 residues. Germline CDR1 MNHEY, CDR2 SVGAGI. V lost 10 bases and J lost 5, with 17 bases in between. Written as DNA, the CDR3 is TGTGCCACCAGACAGATCTCGGTGGAGACCCAGTACTTC. Translating it yields CATRQISVETQYF.

The chain joins TRBV29-1 to TRBJ1-5; 7 nucleotides agree with TRBD1. V trimming: 5 bases; J trimming: 5 bases; junction bases outside the gene matches: 3. This CDR3 has 12 residues. The germline V gene has CDR1 SQVTM and CDR2 ANQGSEA. The CDR3 loop is CSVRQGDQPQHF. As DNA, the CDR3 is TGCAGCGTTCGTCAGGGGGATCAGCCCCAGCATTTT.

The V and J genes are TRBV9 and TRBJ2-1, with 7 bases lining up with TRBD2. With 3 bases clipped from V and 6 bases from J, the junction kept 9 bases outside the gene matches. CDR1 and CDR2 from the germline V gene are SGDLS and YYNGEE. This CDR3 region has 15 residues. In DNA, the CDR3 is TGTGCCAGCAGCGAAGGGGTTTCTAGCGGCAATGAGCAGTTCTTC. Amino acid sequence: CASSEGVSSGNEQFF.

The chain employs TRBV30 and TRBJ2-1; D ambiguous. Germline CDR1 reads GTSNPN; CDR2 reads SVGIG (reference sequence). The V and J ends lost 8 bases and 6 bases respectively, with 14 bases between them. The CDR3 runs to 12 residues. CDR3 loop: CALLRATNEQFF. CDR3 in DNA: TGTGCCCTCCTCCGCGCTACCAATGAGCAGTTCTTC.

This chain joins TRBV5-1 and TRBJ2-1; either TRBD1 or TRBD2 may fit D (7 bases each). The CDR3 consists of 16 residues. V was pared by 4 bases and J by 0 bases, with 14 bases between. CDR1 is SGHRS and CDR2 is YFSETQ in the germline V gene. CDR3 DNA sequence: TGCGCCAGCAGCCGACAGGGCGGGAGCTCCTACAATGAGCAGTTCTTC. Amino acids: CASSRQGGSSYNEQFF.

The V gene is TRBV10-3, the J gene TRBJ1-5; D uncertain. The CDR3 has 14 amino acids. Per germline, CDR1 ENHRY and CDR2 SYGVKD. The V end was cut by 0 bases, the J end by 10 bases, with 13 bases between. CDR3 in amino acids: CAISESGGREPQHF. The DNA of the CDR3 is TGTGCCATCAGTGAGTCAGGTGGGAGGGAACCCCAGCATTTT.

V and J are TRBV6-2 or TRBV6-3 and TRBJ2-1, with TRBD2 matching 9 bases. Unmatched junction bases numbered 6, after V lost 8 bases and J lost 4 bases. The CDR3 extends over 14 amino acids. Germline V gene data show CDR1 as MNHEY and CDR2 as SVGEGT. This CDR3 is CASRLAGAYNEQFF. CDR3 DNA: TGTGCCAGCCGTTTAGCGGGAGCTTACAATGAGCAGTTCTTC.

This clone was observed a handful of times. The chain combines TRBV28 with TRBJ1-6, with D unresolved. The V end lost 11 bases, the J end lost 7 bases, and 12 bases lay between the germline ends. The CDR3 is made up of 12 amino acids. The germline V gene encodes CDR1 MDHEN and CDR2 SYDVKM. CDR3: CASAVLNSPLHF. The CDR3 DNA sequence: TGTGCCTCGGCAGTCCTAAATTCACCCCTCCACTTT.

On this clone: The identical CDR3 is also encoded by other nucleotide sequences in the sample. The CDR3: CAWSVRRNTEAFF. Written as DNA, the CDR3 is TGTGCCTGGAGTGTACGCCGGAACACTGAAGCTTTCTTT. This chain links TRBV30 with TRBJ1-1; D not resolved. V was pared by 0 bases and J by 1 base, with 6 bases between. Germline V CDR1 and CDR2: GTSNPN, SVGIG (reference sequence). This CDR3 has 13 amino acids. Variable domain in full (rest from reference TRBV30 and TRBJ1-1): SQTIHQWPATLVQPVGSPLSLECTVEGTSNPNLYWYRQAAGRGLQLLFYSVGIGQISSEVPQNLSASRPQDRQFILSSKKLLLSDSGFYLCAWSVRRNTEAFFGQGTRLTVV.

The chain couples TRBV7-2 to TRBJ1-3, with D perhaps TRBD1 (5 bases). With 1 base removed from V and 4 bases from J, the gap between germline ends came to 14 bases. The germline CDR1 and CDR2 sequences are SGHTA and FQGNSA. CDR3 length: 16 amino acids. The chain's CDR3 is CASSLGGTGRGNTIYF. As DNA, the CDR3 is TGTGCCAGCAGCTTAGGAGGGACCGGGAGGGGAAACACCATATATTTT.

The chain uses TRBV5-6 and TRBJ2-7; 11 nucleotides align to TRBD1. Trimming took 3 bases from V and 4 from J; bases not matched to a gene: 3. CDR3 size: 14 residues. Germline lookup yields CDR1 SGHDT and CDR2 YYEEEE. In nucleotides, the CDR3 is TGTGCCAGCAGCTATGGGACAGGGGGATACGAGCAGTACTTC. Protein sequence: CASSYGTGGYEQYF.

The chain carries TRBV2 and TRBJ2-2; D tentatively reads TRBD1 or TRBD2 (5 bases each). From germline, CDR1 is SNHLY and CDR2 FYNNEI. V shed 0 bases and J shed 5 bases, with 10 bases lying between them. The CDR3 runs to 15 residues. The CDR3 sequence is CASSEAGRGTGELFF. CDR3 sequence (DNA): TGTGCCAGCAGTGAAGCGGGACGTGGGACCGGGGAGCTGTTTTTT.

The V and J genes are TRBV5-1 and TRBJ2-1; 9 bases match TRBD2. V was clipped by 0 bases and J by 7 bases; unmatched bases: 5. Germline V CDR1 and CDR2: SGHRS, YFSETQ. The CDR3 has 15 residues. The CDR3 reads CASSLASGEWNEQFF. The DNA for the CDR3 is TGCGCCAGCAGCTTGGCTAGCGGGGAGTGGAATGAGCAGTTCTTC.

The chain carries TRBV7-3 and TRBJ2-1, with TRBD2 matching over 15 bases. The ends lost 2 bases at V and 5 bases at J; junction bases unmatched: 7. CDR3 length: 18 amino acids. Germline V gene lookup returns CDR1 SGHTA and CDR2 FQGTGA. The CDR3 reads CASSLLPGLAGGDNEQFF. The CDR3 region has the DNA TGTGCCAGCAGCTTACTACCCGGACTAGCGGGAGGGGACAATGAGCAGTTCTTC.

The chain has TRBV7-9 and TRBJ2-2; no definite D call. Trimming shortened V by 5 bases and J by 4 bases, and 5 bases separated the two germline ends. Germline CDR1 reads SEHNR; CDR2 reads FQNEAQ (reference sequence). The CDR3 contains 12 residues. This CDR3 is CASSPTTGELFF. In DNA, the CDR3 is TGTGCCAGCAGCCCCACCACCGGGGAGCTGTTTTTT.

The chain joins TRBV4-3 to TRBJ1-5; 10 nucleotides agree with TRBD1. The CDR3 is 21 amino acids. CDR1 LGHNA and CDR2 YSLEER come from the germline V gene. V trimming: 0 bases; J trimming: 6 bases; junction bases outside the gene matches: 20. The CDR3 loop reads CASSQDHSETGGFTEAQPQHF. The DNA of the CDR3 is TGCGCCAGCAGCCAAGATCATTCAGAGACAGGGGGCTTTACGGAGGCTCAGCCCCAGCATTTT.

V usage is TRBV7-9 and J usage is TRBJ1-6; D is unclear. Germline V gene data show CDR1 as SEHNR and CDR2 as FQNEAQ (reference sequence). The CDR3 sequence is 12 residues long. V was cut by 2 bases and J by 9 bases, with 5 bases left in between. The CDR3 is CASSLFTSPLHF. For the CDR3, the DNA is TGTGCCAGCAGCTTATTCACTTCACCCCTCCACTTT.

The chain has TRBV5-1 and TRBJ2-3; D uncertain. The CDR3 has 11 residues. Germline assignment: CDR1 SGHRS and CDR2 YFSETQ. Trimming removed 8 bases from V and 5 bases from J, with 9 bases in between. The CDR3 here is CASETGDTQYF. CDR3 in DNA: TGCGCCAGTGAGACGGGAGATACGCAGTATTTT. Full variable domain (rest looked up from reference TRBV5-1 and TRBJ2-3): KAGVTQTPRYLIKTRGQQVTLSCSPISGHRSVSWYQQTPGQGLQFLFEYFSETQRNKGNFPGRFSGRQFSNSRSEMNVSTLELGDSALYLCASETGDTQYFGPGTRLTVL.

The V call is TRBV28, the J call TRBJ1-1; 7 bases agree with TRBD1. V dropped 7 bases and J dropped 0; count of bases not matched to a gene: 8. Germline CDR1 and CDR2: MDHEN and SYDVKM. This CDR3 has 15 residues. The CDR3 is CASTPRQGMNTEAFF. The CDR3 coding sequence is TGTGCCAGCACACCTAGACAGGGTATGAACACTGAAGCTTTCTTT. Variable domain in full (rest from reference TRBV28 and TRBJ1-1): DVKVTQSSRYLVKRTGEKVFLECVQDMDHENMFWYRQDPGLGLRLIYFSYDVKMKEKGDIPEGYSVSREKKERFSLILESASTNQTSMYLCASTPRQGMNTEAFFGQGTRLTVV.

The rearrangement joins TRBV4-3 to TRBJ2-7; 9 positions match TRBD1. Trimming took 4 bases from V and 0 from J; bases not matched to a gene: 7. This CDR3 spans 16 amino acids. Germline values: CDR1 LGHNA, CDR2 YSLEER. The CDR3 protein is CASSRSGTGSSYEQYF. CDR3 sequence (DNA): TGCGCCAGCAGCCGATCCGGGACAGGGAGCTCCTACGAGCAGTACTTC.

The rearrangement joins TRBV29-1 to TRBJ2-7; TRBD1 matches at 10 bases. Germline V gene lookup returns CDR1 SQVTM and CDR2 ANQGSEA. The CDR3 loop spans 12 amino acids. Trimming removed 7 bases from V and 3 bases from J; junction bases left unmatched: 3. DNA of the CDR3: TGCAGCGGACGGACAGGGGGCTACGAGCAGTACTTC. It encodes CSGRTGGYEQYF.

The chain recombines TRBV6-6 with TRBJ1-4; 8 bases match TRBD1. This CDR3 is 14 amino acids long. J lost 8 bases, V lost 10 bases, and 12 bases had no gene match. Germline V CDR1 and CDR2: MNHNY, SVGAGI (reference sequence). The CDR3 is CATDGQGAQEKLFF. The DNA for the CDR3 is TGTGCCACCGACGGACAGGGTGCGCAGGAAAAACTGTTTTTT.

The chain joins TRBV7-8 to TRBJ2-7; D is perhaps TRBD1 or TRBD2 (5 bases each). Per germline, CDR1 SGHVS and CDR2 FQNEAQ. CDR3 length: 15 amino acids. Trimming left V 8 bases short and J 0 bases short, with 17 bases between. DNA of the CDR3: TGTGCCAGCCGAGAGTATAGGGGACCCTCCTACGAGCAGTACTTC. Translation: CASREYRGPSYEQYF.